This T cell receptor (beta chain) was recorded in a study of human T cells and chemical hapten exposure. Study details: Diphenylcyclopropenone was applied weekly to patients' scalps across the roughly 24-week study.

The time point is: patch test 1, 2 weeks after DPC sensitization. Stated treatment: therapeutic diphenylcyclopropenone sensitization with weekly scalp DPC. Patch tests were applied only after blood draws. The donor pool consisted of alopecia patients aged 18 to 70 years, considered suitable for DPC. This CDR3 region has 15 residues. Trimming at V came to 5 bases and at J to 4 bases, leaving 8 bases not matched to a gene. Germline CDR1 reads SEHNR; CDR2 reads FQNEAQ (reference sequence). Library construction involved attaching unique molecular identifiers to individual cDNA molecules, which allowed quantitative, reproducible TCR counting. Using its own MiXCR run on the RACE reads, TCRdb lists one record per CDR3 protein. This sample has 350,000 or so distinct CDR3 sequences, with approximately 6.3% found just once. This clonotype has a handful of counts.

This chain uses TRBV7-9 with TRBJ2-1; TRBD2 matches at 7 bases. The receptor comes from a woman aged 18-29 years with alopecia areata. Some clones in this sample may be carry-over from other donors' samples. The source material was whole blood, sampled in connection with sensitization to the hapten diphenylcyclopropenone (DPC). The CDR3 loop is CASSHLTGGYNEQFF. CDR3 DNA: TGTGCCAGCAGCCATCTAACGGGGGGATACAATGAGCAGTTCTTC.